The 10 T cell receptor beta chains below come from one sample, sequenced in a study of cytomegalovirus exposure and HLA in healthy donors. The PCR ran on 60 Vbeta and 13 Jbeta primers. The repertoire was sequenced with immunoSEQ multiplex PCR; TCRdb's copy has only in-frame clones and lacks some. The sample includes 60,000 to 95,000 clones, around 80% of them seen just once. Sample: PBMCs. The receptors shown here come from a man between 65 and 79 years old in good health and CMV-seropositive.

The CDR3 loop is CASNQGQLGNTIYF. The DNA for the CDR3 is TGTGCCAGCAACCAGGGACAGCTCGGAAACACCATATATTTT. The V gene is TRBV28, the J gene TRBJ1-3; 7 positions match TRBD1. Per the germline V gene, CDR1 is MDHEN and CDR2 is SYDVKM. The CDR3 runs to 14 residues. With V trimmed by 7 bases and J by 4 bases, 7 bases remained unmatched.

This clone was seen more than once but under ten times. The V gene is TRBV15, the J gene TRBJ1-1, with D possibly matching TRBD1 (6 bases). V lost 1 base, J lost 6 bases, and 6 bases lay in between. CDR3 size: 12 residues. Per germline, CDR1 LNHNV and CDR2 YYDKDF (reference sequence). CDR3 coding DNA: TGTGCCACCAGCAGAGGGACAGCTGAAGCTTTCTTT. This codes for CATSRGTAEAFF.

The chain carries TRBV9 and TRBJ1-2; weak D call: TRBD1 (5 bases). The germline gives CDR1 SGDLS, CDR2 YYNGEE. This CDR3 comprises 15 residues. Trimming took 3 bases from V and 4 from J, leaving 16 bases between them. Here the CDR3 DNA reads TGTGCCAGCAGCGCCGGAGGGGCGGGCTTCTATGGCTACACCTTC. Its translation is CASSAGGAGFYGYTF.

The rearrangement joins TRBV6-5 to TRBJ2-2; 7 positions match TRBD2. The CDR3 consists of 12 residues. Germline V gene sequence: CDR1 MNHEY, CDR2 SVGAGI. V lost 8 bases and J lost 6; bases outside the gene matches: 3. The CDR3 coding sequence is TGTGCCAGCGGCCGGGAGGCCGGGGAGCTGTTTTTT. Translating gives CASGREAGELFF.

The chain links TRBV28 to TRBJ1-2, with D maybe TRBD1 (6 bases). V was clipped by 5 bases and J by 0 bases, with 7 bases between them. The CDR3 extends over 13 amino acids. The V gene's germline CDR1 is MDHEN and CDR2 SYDVKM. The CDR3 DNA follows: TGTGCCAGCAGTGGACAGACTAACTATGGCTACACCTTC. This translates into CASSGQTNYGYTF.

A word on this clone: Additional DNA sequences in this sample encode the identical CDR3. V usage is TRBV7-9 and J usage is TRBJ1-5; 10 positions match TRBD1. The CDR3 totals 14 residues. The junction had 5 bases not matched to a gene; V was cut back by 5 bases and J by 7 bases. From germline, CDR1 is SEHNR and CDR2 FQNEAQ (reference sequence). The chain's CDR3 is CASSLGTGDQPQHF. The CDR3 DNA follows: TGTGCCAGCAGCCTCGGGACAGGGGACCAGCCCCAGCATTTT.

This sequence joins TRBV6-1 and TRBJ2-7; D unclear. This CDR3 comprises 14 residues. V lost 3 bases to trimming and J lost 0 bases, with 9 bases between them. Germline V CDR1 and CDR2: MNHNS, SASEGT. The CDR3 DNA reads TGTGCCAGCAGTGAGGGCAGTGCCTCCTACGAGCAGTACTTC. Protein sequence: CASSEGSASYEQYF.

V usage is TRBV6-1 and J usage is TRBJ1-5, with a possible D match to TRBD1 (5 bases). Per the germline V gene, CDR1 is MNHNS and CDR2 is SASEGT. V was shortened by 5 bases and J by 7 bases, with 15 bases between the two germline ends. The CDR3 runs to 14 residues. The CDR3 region is CASSLPGGNQPQHF. CDR3 bases: TGTGCCAGCAGTCTACCGGGGGGTAACCAGCCCCAGCATTTT.

The chain is built from TRBV30 and TRBJ1-5, with TRBD1 matching over 8 bases. This CDR3 comprises 13 residues. CDR1 and CDR2 from the germline V gene are GTSNPN and SVGIG (reference sequence). The CDR3 bases are TGTGCGTTGGGGAGGGACAGGAATCAGCCCCAGCATTTT. Protein sequence: CALGRDRNQPQHF.

This chain connects TRBV19 to TRBJ2-3; 11 positions agree with TRBD2. V lost 7 bases and J lost 6; bases outside the gene matches: 6. Germline values: CDR1 LNHDA, CDR2 SQIVND (reference sequence). The CDR3 is 14 amino acids. The CDR3 sequence is CASTLRLAGDTQYF. CDR3 DNA: TGTGCCAGTACCCTGAGACTAGCGGGGGATACGCAGTATTTT.